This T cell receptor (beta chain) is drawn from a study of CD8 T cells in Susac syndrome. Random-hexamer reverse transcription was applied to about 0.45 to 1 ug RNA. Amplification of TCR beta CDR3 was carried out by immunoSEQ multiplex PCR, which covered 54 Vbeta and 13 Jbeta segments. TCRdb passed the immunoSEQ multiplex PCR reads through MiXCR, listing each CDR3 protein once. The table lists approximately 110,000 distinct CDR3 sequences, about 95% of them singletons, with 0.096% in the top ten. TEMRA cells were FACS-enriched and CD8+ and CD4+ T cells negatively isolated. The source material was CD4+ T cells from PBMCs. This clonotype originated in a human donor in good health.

CDR3 sequence: CASSRTGVYGYTF. In nucleotides, the CDR3 is TGTGCCAGCAGCCGGACAGGGGTCTATGGCTACACCTTC. J is TRBJ1-2 and V is TRBV3-1, with TRBD1 identical over 9 bases. This CDR3 has 13 amino acids. The germline gives CDR1 LGHDT, CDR2 YNNKEL (reference sequence). Germline trimming cut 4 bases from V and 4 bases from J; bases unmatched to any gene: 1.